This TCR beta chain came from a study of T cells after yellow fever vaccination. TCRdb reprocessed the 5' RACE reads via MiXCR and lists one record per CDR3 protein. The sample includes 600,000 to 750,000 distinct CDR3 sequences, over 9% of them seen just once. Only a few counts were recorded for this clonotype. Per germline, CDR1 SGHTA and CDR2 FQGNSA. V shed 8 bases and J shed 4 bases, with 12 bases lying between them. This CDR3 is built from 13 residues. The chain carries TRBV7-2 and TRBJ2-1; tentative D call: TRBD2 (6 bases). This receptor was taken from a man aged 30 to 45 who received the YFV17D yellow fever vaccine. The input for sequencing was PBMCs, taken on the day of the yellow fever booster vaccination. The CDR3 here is CASGAGYYNEQFF. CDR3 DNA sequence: TGTGCCAGCGGGGCGGGATATTACAATGAGCAGTTCTTC.